The 25 T cell receptor beta chains below all came from one sample that was sequenced in a study of blood T cell repertoires in COVID-19. The table came from immunoSEQ multiplex PCR; TCRdb's copy has only in-frame clones and leaves some out. The repertoire holds around 250,000 clones, 80% to 90% seen once, with approximately 2% in the top ten. The sequencing sample was made of PBMCs or T cells enriched from blood (not recorded which). The receptor set was obtained from a woman aged 50 to 60 who had recovered from COVID-19.

The J gene is TRBJ2-3, the V gene TRBV7-2; possibly TRBD1 for D (6 bases). Germline V gene lookup returns CDR1 SGHTA and CDR2 FQGNSA. V lost 4 bases to trimming and J lost 9 bases, with 17 bases between them. This CDR3 contains 14 residues. The CDR3 reads CASSYDGRGDTQYF. CDR3 nucleotide sequence: TGTGCCAGCAGCTACGATGGCAGGGGAGACACGCAGTATTTT.

The chain is built from TRBV2 and TRBJ1-2; TRBD1 matches 12 bases. The length of the CDR3 is 17 residues. Germline trimming cut 8 bases from V and 4 bases from J; bases unmatched to any gene: 14. Germline loops: CDR1 SNHLY, CDR2 FYNNEI. CDR3 in amino acids: CASDQRGQGARGYGYTF. As DNA, the CDR3 is TGTGCCAGCGACCAAAGGGGACAGGGGGCTAGGGGCTATGGCTACACCTTC.

The chain carries TRBV6-4 and TRBJ1-6; tentative D call: TRBD1 (5 bases). From germline, CDR1 is MRHNA and CDR2 SNTAGT. Trimming cost V 2 bases and J 7 bases, with 12 bases left between them. The CDR3 is 15 amino acids. The CDR3 here is CASSDPPWGNSPLHF. The CDR3 nucleotides read TGTGCCAGCAGTGACCCCCCCTGGGGCAATTCACCCCTCCACTTT.

V is TRBV28 and J is TRBJ2-7; 7 nucleotides agree with TRBD1. Germline V CDR1 and CDR2: MDHEN, SYDVKM. The CDR3 is made up of 14 amino acids. The V and J ends lost 11 bases and 4 bases, in that order; junction bases with no gene match: 14. CDR3 in amino acids: CAAEAPGGRYEQYF. Written as DNA, the CDR3 is TGTGCCGCTGAAGCACCAGGGGGACGGTACGAGCAGTACTTC.

The J gene is TRBJ2-3, the V gene TRBV5-5; D is possibly TRBD1 (8 bases). Deletions cut 2 bases from V and 3 bases from J, with 10 bases between. CDR3 length equals 14 residues. Germline CDR1 and CDR2: SGHKS and YYEKEE (reference sequence). This chain's CDR3 is CASSLQGGTDTQYF. CDR3 bases: TGTGCCAGCAGCTTACAGGGGGGGACAGATACGCAGTATTTT.

The chain couples TRBV29-1 to TRBJ2-1, with a weak D call TRBD2 (5 bases). V gave up 7 bases and J gave up 1 base, with 14 bases separating them. The CDR3 has 14 residues. CDR1 SQVTM and CDR2 ANQGSEA come from the germline V gene. The CDR3 DNA follows: TGCAGCGGCATGCGGAGAGGGTCCTACAATGAGCAGTTCTTC. Translated, it gives CSGMRRGSYNEQFF.

The chain combines TRBV7-2 with TRBJ2-7; D is unclear. V was shortened by 4 bases and J by 3 bases, with 4 bases between the two germline ends. CDR1 SGHTA and CDR2 FQGNSA come from the germline V gene. The CDR3 spans 11 residues. The CDR3 loop is CASSSFYEQYF. The DNA of the CDR3 is TGTGCCAGCAGCTCCTTCTACGAGCAGTACTTC. Full variable domain (rest looked up from reference TRBV7-2 and TRBJ2-7): GAGVSQSPSNKVTEKGKDVELRCDPISGHTALYWYRQSLGQGLEFLIYFQGNSAPDKSGLPSDRFSAERTGGSVSTLTIQRTQQEDSAVYLCASSSFYEQYFGPGTRLTVT.

The V call is TRBV19, the J call TRBJ2-2; TRBD1 agrees at 9 bases. This CDR3 contains 17 residues. Germline V gives CDR1 LNHDA, CDR2 SQIVND (reference sequence). Germline trimming cut 6 bases from V and 3 bases from J; bases unmatched to any gene: 11. The CDR3 DNA is TGTGCCAGTAGGACAAAAAGGACAGGGGCCTACACCGGGGAGCTGTTTTTT. Its protein is CASRTKRTGAYTGELFF.

V usage is TRBV10-3 and J usage is TRBJ1-1; TRBD1 might be the D (6 bases). The CDR3 has 14 amino acids. The ends were cut back, 5 bases at V and 1 base at J, with 11 bases in the middle. Germline CDR1 and CDR2: ENHRY and SYGVKD. The CDR3: CAISPARGNTEAFF. CDR3 bases: TGTGCCATCAGTCCCGCCAGGGGGAACACTGAAGCTTTCTTT.

V usage is TRBV27 and J usage is TRBJ1-5; perhaps TRBD1 as D (5 bases). Between the trimmed V and J ends, which lost 4 bases and 9 bases, there was a span of 13 bases. CDR1 and CDR2 (germline): MNHEY, SMNVEV (reference sequence). This CDR3 region has 13 residues. The CDR3, as DNA: TGTGCCAGCAGTTCCTCACCGGGGGGGCCCCAGCATTTT. This sequence encodes CASSSSPGGPQHF.

This chain joins TRBV28 and TRBJ1-5, with D perhaps matching TRBD1 (6 bases). The CDR3 loop spans 14 amino acids. Germline V gene lookup returns CDR1 MDHEN and CDR2 SYDVKM. The V and J ends lost 7 bases and 4 bases respectively, with 14 bases between them. The CDR3 DNA sequence: TGTGCCAGCACCCTGACAGGTGTTAATCAGCCCCAGCATTTT. Its protein product is CASTLTGVNQPQHF.

This clone was seen a single time. This chain connects TRBV6-2 or TRBV6-3 to TRBJ2-7; 11 positions agree with TRBD2. V lost 3 bases, J lost 6 bases, and 4 bases stayed unmatched. CDR1 is MNHEY and CDR2 is SVGEGT in the germline V gene. The CDR3 totals 14 residues. CDR3 sequence reads: CASSYGLAGGEQYF. CDR3 DNA: TGTGCCAGCAGTTATGGGCTAGCGGGAGGCGAGCAGTACTTC.

This chain's CDR3 is CASSMGTVYGYTF. CDR3 in DNA: TGTGCCAGTAGTATGGGGACAGTCTATGGCTACACCTTC. V gene TRBV19 combines with J gene TRBJ1-2, with TRBD1 identical over 7 bases. Germline CDR1 is LNHDA and CDR2 is SQIVND (reference sequence). This CDR3 spans 13 amino acids. The J segment lost 4 bases and the V segment lost 3 bases, leaving 2 bases of the junction unmatched.

CDR3 nucleotides: TGTGCCAGCAGCTTGAGGACAGGGAGAGGCTACACCTTC. Translated: CASSLRTGRGYTF. V gene TRBV5-6 combines with J gene TRBJ1-2; 8 nucleotides line up with TRBD1. CDR1 is SGHDT and CDR2 is YYEEEE in the germline V gene. With V trimmed by 1 base and J by 8 bases, 4 bases remained unmatched. The CDR3 sequence is 13 residues long.

This clone has only one observation. This chain connects TRBV5-1 to TRBJ1-2; D is possibly TRBD1 (5 bases). The V end lost 6 bases, the J end lost 4 bases, and 13 bases lay between the germline ends. CDR3 length: 13 amino acids. CDR1 and CDR2 (germline): SGHRS, YFSETQ. CDR3 protein: CASTERGLYGYTF. The CDR3 nucleotides are TGCGCCAGCACCGAAAGGGGCCTCTATGGCTACACCTTC.

The rearrangement links TRBV29-1 to TRBJ1-2, with TRBD1 identical over 9 bases. The CDR3 covers 15 residues. Unmatched junction bases numbered 9, after V lost 1 base and J lost 6 bases. Germline CDR1 and CDR2: SQVTM and ANQGSEA. The CDR3 here is CSVEGSRTGVDGYTF. In nucleotides, the CDR3 is TGCAGCGTTGAAGGGTCCCGGACAGGGGTAGATGGCTACACCTTC.

The chain has TRBV28 and TRBJ2-1; 11 positions agree with TRBD2. This CDR3 contains 16 residues. The V and J ends lost 3 bases and 8 bases, in that order; junction bases with no gene match: 9. Germline V gene lookup returns CDR1 MDHEN and CDR2 SYDVKM. CDR3 residues: CASSFLKLAGEDEQFF. The CDR3 coding sequence is TGTGCCAGCAGTTTCCTCAAACTAGCGGGAGAGGATGAGCAGTTCTTC.

This clone was seen once. The V and J genes are TRBV3-1 (or the pseudogene TRBV3-2) and TRBJ2-7; a possible D gene is TRBD2 (6 bases). The CDR3 spans 13 residues. Germline-derived CDR1 and CDR2 are LGHDT and YNNKEL (reference sequence). V lost 7 bases, J lost 0 bases, and 10 bases lay in between. This CDR3 is CASKRGSSYEQYF. The DNA for the CDR3 is TGTGCCAGCAAACGGGGGAGCTCCTACGAGCAGTACTTC.

The CDR3 sequence is CASSGTRDEQYF. The CDR3 DNA reads as TGTGCCAGCAGCGGGACTCGCGACGAGCAGTACTTC. The V call is TRBV5-6, the J call TRBJ2-7, with a tentative D call TRBD2 (6 bases). Germline V gene sequence: CDR1 SGHDT, CDR2 YYEEEE. The CDR3 runs 12 residues. V dropped 4 bases and J dropped 5 bases, with 10 bases sitting between them. The entire variable domain, with the rest obtained from reference TRBV5-6 and TRBJ2-7, is as follows: DAGVTQSPTHLIKTRGQQVTLRCSPKSGHDTVSWYQQALGQGPQFIFQYYEEEERQRGNFPDRFSGHQFPNYSSELNVNALLLGDSALYLCASSGTRDEQYFGPGTRLTVT.

The gene calls are TRBV4-1 and TRBJ2-7; the D is unclear. Germline CDR1 reads MGHRA; CDR2 reads YSYEKL. Trimming left V 6 bases short and J 2 bases short, with 14 bases between. This CDR3 spans 14 amino acids. The CDR3 DNA reads TGCGCCAGCAGTCAAACAGTGACCACCTACGAGCAGTACTTC. It yields the protein CASSQTVTTYEQYF.

This chain connects TRBV6-5 to TRBJ2-2; tentatively, D is TRBD1 (5 bases). Germline-derived CDR1 and CDR2 are MNHEY and SVGAGI. This CDR3 is built from 13 residues. V lost 8 bases to trimming and J lost 5 bases, with 12 bases between them. The CDR3 bases are TGTGCCAGCTCTAAATCAGGGACCGGGGAGCTGTTTTTT. This codes for CASSKSGTGELFF.

The rearrangement links TRBV2 to TRBJ2-1, with D perhaps TRBD2 (6 bases). This CDR3 contains 13 residues. V lost 7 bases and J lost 7, with 14 bases in between. Germline V CDR1 and CDR2: SNHLY, FYNNEI. CDR3: CASTGPGGNEQFF. CDR3 bases: TGTGCCAGCACCGGGCCTGGGGGGAATGAGCAGTTCTTC.

The CDR3 sequence: CASSTSATYYEQYF. CDR3 sequence (DNA): TGTGCCAGCAGTACCTCCGCAACTTACTACGAGCAGTACTTC. The genes are TRBV6-1 and TRBJ2-7; no definite D call. V lost 5 bases and J 3 bases, leaving 14 bases between the germline ends. Germline-derived CDR1 and CDR2 are MNHNS and SASEGT. This CDR3 contains 14 residues.

The V and J genes are TRBV4-1 and TRBJ1-5; maybe TRBD1 (5 bases). CDR1 and CDR2 (germline): MGHRA, YSYEKL. Trimming cost V 4 bases and J 2 bases, with 9 bases left between them. The CDR3 is 14 amino acids. CDR3 in amino acids: CASSPLTGNQPQHF. CDR3 bases: TGCGCCAGCAGCCCGTTGACAGGCAATCAGCCCCAGCATTTT.

CDR3 sequence (DNA): TGTGCCAGCAGCTTAGACGGGAGCTCCTACAATGAGCAGTTCTTC. This sequence encodes CASSLDGSSYNEQFF. The chain carries TRBV7-6 and TRBJ2-1; D is possibly TRBD2 (6 bases). CDR1 and CDR2 (germline): SGHVS, FNYEAQ. The CDR3 contains 15 residues. The V end lost 1 base, the J end lost 0 bases, and 7 bases lay between the germline ends. Combining the CDR3 with reference TRBV7-6 and TRBJ2-1 gives the whole variable domain GAGVSQSPRYKVTKRGQDVALRCDPISGHVSLYWYRQALGQGPEFLTYFNYEAQQDKSGLPNDRFSAERPEGSISTLTIQRTEQRDSAMYRCASSLDGSSYNEQFFGPGTRLTVL.